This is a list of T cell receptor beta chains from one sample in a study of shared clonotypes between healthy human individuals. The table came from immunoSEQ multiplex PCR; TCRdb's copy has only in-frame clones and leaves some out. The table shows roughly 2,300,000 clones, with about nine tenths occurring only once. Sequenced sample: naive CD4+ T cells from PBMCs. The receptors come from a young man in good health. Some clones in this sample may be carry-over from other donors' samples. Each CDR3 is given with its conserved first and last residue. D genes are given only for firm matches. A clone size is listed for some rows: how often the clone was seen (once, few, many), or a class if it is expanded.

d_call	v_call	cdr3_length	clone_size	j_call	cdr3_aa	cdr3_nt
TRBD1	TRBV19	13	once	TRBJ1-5	CATAGQTNQPQHF	TGTGCCACCGCGGGACAGACCAATCAGCCCCAGCATTTT
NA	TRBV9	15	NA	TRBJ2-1	CASSVAGSYYNEQFF	TGTGCCAGCAGCGTAGCGGGGAGTTACTACAATGAGCAGTTCTTC
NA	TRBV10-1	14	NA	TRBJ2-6	CARSRSPGANVLTF	TGCGCCAGAAGTCGTAGCCCTGGGGCCAACGTCCTGACTTTC
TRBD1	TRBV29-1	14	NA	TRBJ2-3	CSVAGGGSTDTQYF	TGCAGCGTTGCAGGGGGCGGTAGCACAGATACGCAGTATTTT
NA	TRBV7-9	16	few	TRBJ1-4	CASSTRQGWPNEKLFF	TGTGCCAGCAGCACGCGGCAGGGTTGGCCCAATGAAAAACTGTTTTTT
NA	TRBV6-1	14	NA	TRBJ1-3	CASSEEGEGNTIYF	TGTGCCAGCAGTGAAGAGGGGGAGGGAAACACCATATATTTT
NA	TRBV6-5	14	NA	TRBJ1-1	CASSLTRGGTEAFF	TGTGCCAGCAGCCTAACAAGGGGGGGGACTGAAGCTTTCTTT
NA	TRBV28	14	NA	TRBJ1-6	CASSLSQYNSPLHF	TGTGCCAGCAGTTTATCCCAATATAATTCACCCCTCCACTTT
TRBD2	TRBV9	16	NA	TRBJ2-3	CASSVLTSGTIDTQYF	TGTGCCAGCAGCGTCCTGACTAGCGGGACGATAGATACGCAGTATTTT
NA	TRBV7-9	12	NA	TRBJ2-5	CASSQGWETQYF	TGTGCCAGCAGCCAAGGGTGGGAGACCCAGTACTTC
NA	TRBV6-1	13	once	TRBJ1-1	CASSALGSTEAFF	TGTGCCAGCAGTGCTCTTGGCTCAACTGAAGCTTTCTTT
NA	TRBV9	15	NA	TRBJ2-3	CASSVDGSHTDTQYF	TGTGCCAGCAGCGTAGACGGGAGTCACACAGATACGCAGTATTTT
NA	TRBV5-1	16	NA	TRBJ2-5	CASSLESWRGQETQYF	TGCGCCAGCAGCTTGGAATCGTGGCGCGGGCAAGAGACCCAGTACTTC
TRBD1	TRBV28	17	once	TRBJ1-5	CASRPDRGLWMDQPQHF	TGTGCCAGCAGACCGGACAGGGGGCTATGGATGGATCAGCCCCAGCATTTT
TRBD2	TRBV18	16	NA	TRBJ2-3	CASSPLAGFSTDTQYF	TGTGCCAGCTCACCTTTAGCGGGCTTCAGCACAGATACGCAGTATTTT
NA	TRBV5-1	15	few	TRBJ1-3	CASSPRGDAGNTIYF	TGCGCCAGCAGCCCCCGGGGAGACGCTGGAAACACCATATATTTT
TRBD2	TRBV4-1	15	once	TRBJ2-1	CASSLGGSSYNEQFF	TGCGCCAGCAGCCTTGGCGGGAGCTCCTACAATGAGCAGTTCTTC
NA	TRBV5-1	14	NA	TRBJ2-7	CASSSQDGLAEQYF	TGCGCCAGCAGCTCGCAGGACGGCCTCGCCGAGCAGTACTTC
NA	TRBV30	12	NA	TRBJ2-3	CAWSTSFDTQYF	TGTGCCTGGAGTACCTCCTTTGATACGCAGTATTTT
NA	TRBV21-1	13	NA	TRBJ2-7	CASRDRKSYEQYF	TGTGCCAGCAGGGACAGGAAATCCTACGAGCAGTACTTC
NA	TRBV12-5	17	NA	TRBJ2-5	CASGRTQTSTPQETQYF	TGTGCTAGTGGGCGAACTCAAACGAGCACCCCCCAAGAGACCCAGTACTTC
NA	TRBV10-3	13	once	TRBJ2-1	CAIKESSYNEQFF	TGTGCCATCAAGGAGAGCTCCTACAATGAGCAGTTCTTC
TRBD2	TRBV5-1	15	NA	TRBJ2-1	CASSLGTSGVSEQFF	TGCGCCAGCAGCTTGGGGACTAGCGGGGTCAGTGAGCAGTTCTTC
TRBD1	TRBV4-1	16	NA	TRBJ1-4	CASSQGDSATNEKLFF	TGCGCCAGCAGCCAGGGGGACAGTGCAACTAATGAAAAACTGTTTTTT
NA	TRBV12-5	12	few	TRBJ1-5	CASGYSNQPQHF	TGTGCTAGTGGATATAGCAATCAGCCCCAGCATTTT
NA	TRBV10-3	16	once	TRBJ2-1	CAISGPQGGTYNEQFF	TGTGCCATCAGTGGGCCACAGGGCGGAACCTACAATGAGCAGTTCTTC
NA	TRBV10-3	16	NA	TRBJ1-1	CAISESRWEGGTEAFF	TGTGCCATCAGTGAGTCCCGATGGGAGGGAGGAACTGAAGCTTTCTTT
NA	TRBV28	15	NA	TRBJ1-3	CASINGGGDGNTIYF	TGTGCCAGCATCAATGGGGGTGGCGATGGAAACACCATATATTTT
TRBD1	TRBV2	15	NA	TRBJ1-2	CASSAYRGLGYGYTF	TGTGCCAGCAGTGCCTACAGGGGGCTCGGCTATGGCTACACCTTC
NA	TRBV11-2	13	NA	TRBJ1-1	CASSLSEDTRAFF	TGTGCCAGCAGCTTATCCGAGGACACGAGGGCTTTCTTT
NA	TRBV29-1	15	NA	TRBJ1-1	CSVGPGLGMNTEAFF	TGCAGCGTTGGCCCTGGGCTCGGGATGAACACTGAAGCTTTCTTT
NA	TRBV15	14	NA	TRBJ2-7	CATSRVQGSYEQYF	TGTGCCACCAGCAGAGTACAGGGTTCCTACGAGCAGTACTTC
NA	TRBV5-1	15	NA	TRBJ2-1	CASSLEQGTYNEQFF	TGCGCCAGCAGCTTGGAACAGGGAACCTACAATGAGCAGTTCTTC
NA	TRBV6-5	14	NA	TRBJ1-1	CASTPRQPNTEAFF	TGTGCCAGCACCCCGCGACAGCCGAACACTGAAGCTTTCTTT
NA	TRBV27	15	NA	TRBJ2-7	CASSLLLGVSYEQYF	TGTGCCAGCAGTTTACTCCTGGGGGTCTCCTACGAGCAGTACTTC
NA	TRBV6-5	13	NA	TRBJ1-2	CACGRGANYGYTF	TGTGCCTGTGGGCGGGGTGCTAACTATGGCTACACCTTC
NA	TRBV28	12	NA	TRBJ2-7	CASSWERYEQYF	TGTGCCAGCAGTTGGGAGAGGTACGAGCAGTACTTC
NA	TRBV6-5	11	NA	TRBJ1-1	CASTSYSEAFF	TGTGCCAGCACTTCTTACTCTGAAGCTTTCTTT
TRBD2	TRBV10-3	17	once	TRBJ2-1	CAISDWTSAGAINEQFF	TGTGCCATCAGTGATTGGACTAGCGCGGGCGCGATTAATGAGCAGTTCTTC
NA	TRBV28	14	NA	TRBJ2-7	CASTLGGTAYEQYF	TGTGCCAGCACCCTTGGGGGGACAGCCTACGAGCAGTACTTC
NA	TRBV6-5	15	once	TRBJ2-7	CASRPPGWGTYEQYF	TGTGCCAGCAGGCCACCGGGGTGGGGAACCTACGAGCAGTACTTC
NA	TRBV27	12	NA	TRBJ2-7	CASGLNRGEQYF	TGTGCCAGCGGCCTTAATCGTGGCGAGCAGTACTTC
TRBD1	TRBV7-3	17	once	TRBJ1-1	CASSSPRDRGRDTEAFF	TGTGCCAGCAGCTCCCCCCGGGACAGGGGTCGGGACACTGAAGCTTTCTTT
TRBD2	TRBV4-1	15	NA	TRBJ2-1	CASSPLGSGINEQFF	TGCGCCAGCAGCCCCCTGGGTAGCGGGATTAATGAGCAGTTCTTC
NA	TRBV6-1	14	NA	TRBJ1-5	CASSEGGNDQPQHF	TGTGCCAGCAGTGAAGGGGGCAATGATCAGCCCCAGCATTTT
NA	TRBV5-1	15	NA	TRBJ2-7	CASSPTEAGPYEQYF	TGCGCCAGCAGCCCGACCGAGGCGGGTCCCTACGAGCAGTACTTC
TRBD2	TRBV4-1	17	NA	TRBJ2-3	CASGATGLAGPLDTQYF	TGCGCCAGCGGTGCTACCGGACTAGCGGGACCTCTGGATACGCAGTATTTT
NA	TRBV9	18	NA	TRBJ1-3	CASSVEDAGPISGNTIYF	TGTGCCAGCAGCGTAGAAGATGCGGGGCCGATCTCTGGAAACACCATATATTTT
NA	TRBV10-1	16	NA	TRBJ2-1	CASRERLRSSYNEQFF	TGCGCCAGCAGGGAAAGACTGCGGAGCTCCTACAATGAGCAGTTCTTC
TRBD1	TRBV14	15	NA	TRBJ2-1	CASSPGQGPNNEQFF	TGTGCCAGCAGCCCGGGACAGGGGCCCAACAATGAGCAGTTCTTC
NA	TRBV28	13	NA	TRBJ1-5	CYTSGGANQPQHF	TGTTATACAAGCGGCGGGGCGAATCAGCCCCAGCATTTT
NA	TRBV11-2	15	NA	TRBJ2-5	CASSRSGAAQETQYF	TGTGCCAGCAGCCGATCCGGGGCAGCTCAAGAGACCCAGTACTTC
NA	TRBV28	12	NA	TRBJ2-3	CASGGPKDTQYF	TGTGCCAGTGGCGGGCCCAAAGATACGCAGTATTTT
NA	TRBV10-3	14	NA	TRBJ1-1	CAISESTGWTEAFF	TGTGCCATCAGTGAGTCGACGGGATGGACTGAAGCTTTCTTT
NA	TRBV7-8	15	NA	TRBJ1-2	CASSFWQGLNYGYTF	TGTGCCAGCAGCTTTTGGCAGGGGCTTAACTATGGCTACACCTTC